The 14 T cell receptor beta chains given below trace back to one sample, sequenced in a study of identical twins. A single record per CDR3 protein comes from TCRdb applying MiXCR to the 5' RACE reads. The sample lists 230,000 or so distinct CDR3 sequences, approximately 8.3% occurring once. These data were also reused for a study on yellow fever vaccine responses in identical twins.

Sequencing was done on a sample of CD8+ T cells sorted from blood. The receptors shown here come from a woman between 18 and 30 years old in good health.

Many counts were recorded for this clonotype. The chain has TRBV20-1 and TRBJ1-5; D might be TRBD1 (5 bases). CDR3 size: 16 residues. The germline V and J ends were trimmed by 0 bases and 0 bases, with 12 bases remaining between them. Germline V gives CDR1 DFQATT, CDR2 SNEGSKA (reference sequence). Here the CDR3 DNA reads TGCAGTGCTAGAGAGGAGGGAGGGGTTAGCAATCAGCCCCAGCATTTT. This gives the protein CSAREEGGVSNQPQHF.

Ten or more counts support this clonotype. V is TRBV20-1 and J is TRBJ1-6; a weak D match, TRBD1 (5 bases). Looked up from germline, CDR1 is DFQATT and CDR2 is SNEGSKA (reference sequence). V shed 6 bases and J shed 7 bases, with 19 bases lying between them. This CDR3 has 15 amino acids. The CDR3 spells CSAPPREFWNSPLHF. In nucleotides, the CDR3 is TGCAGTGCCCCCCCCAGGGAGTTCTGGAATTCACCCCTCCACTTT.

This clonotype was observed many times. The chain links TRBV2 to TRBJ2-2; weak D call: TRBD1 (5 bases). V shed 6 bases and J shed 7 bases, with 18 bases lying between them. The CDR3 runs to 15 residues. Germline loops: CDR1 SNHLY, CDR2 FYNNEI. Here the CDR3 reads CASRVTDPPGGELFF. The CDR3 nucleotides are TGTGCCAGCAGGGTGACAGACCCCCCGGGCGGGGAGCTGTTTTTT.

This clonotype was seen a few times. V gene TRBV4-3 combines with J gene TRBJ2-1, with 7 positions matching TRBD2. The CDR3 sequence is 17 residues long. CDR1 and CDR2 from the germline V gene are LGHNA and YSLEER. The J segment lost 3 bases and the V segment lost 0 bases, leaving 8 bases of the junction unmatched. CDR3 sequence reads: CASSQEWRSGFYNEQFF. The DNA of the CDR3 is TGCGCCAGCAGCCAAGAGTGGCGTAGCGGGTTCTACAATGAGCAGTTCTTC.

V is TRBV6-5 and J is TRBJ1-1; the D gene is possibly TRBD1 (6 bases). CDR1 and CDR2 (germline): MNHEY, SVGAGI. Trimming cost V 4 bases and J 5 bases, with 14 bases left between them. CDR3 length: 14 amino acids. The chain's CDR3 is CASSLSGEGTEAFF. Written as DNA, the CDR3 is TGTGCCAGCAGTTTATCAGGGGAGGGGACTGAAGCTTTCTTT.

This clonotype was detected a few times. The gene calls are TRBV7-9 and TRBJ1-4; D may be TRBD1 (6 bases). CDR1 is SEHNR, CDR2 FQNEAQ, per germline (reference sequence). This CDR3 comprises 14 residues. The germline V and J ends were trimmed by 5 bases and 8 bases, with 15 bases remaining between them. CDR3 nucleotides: TGTGCCAGCAGCCCACGAGCAGGGGAGGAAAAACTGTTTTTT. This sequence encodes CASSPRAGEEKLFF.

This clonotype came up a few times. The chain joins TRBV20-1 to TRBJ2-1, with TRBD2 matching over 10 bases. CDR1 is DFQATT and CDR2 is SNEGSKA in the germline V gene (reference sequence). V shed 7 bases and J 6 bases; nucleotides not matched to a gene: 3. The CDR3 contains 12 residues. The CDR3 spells CSGLAGVNEQFF. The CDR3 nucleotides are TGCAGTGGGCTAGCGGGAGTCAATGAGCAGTTCTTC.

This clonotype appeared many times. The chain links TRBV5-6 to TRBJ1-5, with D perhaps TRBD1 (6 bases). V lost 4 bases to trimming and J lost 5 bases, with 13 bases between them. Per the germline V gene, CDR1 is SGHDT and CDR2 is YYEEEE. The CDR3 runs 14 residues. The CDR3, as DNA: TGTGCCAGCAGCCTACAGGGTTATGATCAGCCCCAGCATTTT. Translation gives CASSLQGYDQPQHF. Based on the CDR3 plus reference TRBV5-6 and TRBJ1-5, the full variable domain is DAGVTQSPTHLIKTRGQQVTLRCSPKSGHDTVSWYQQALGQGPQFIFQYYEEEERQRGNFPDRFSGHQFPNYSSELNVNALLLGDSALYLCASSLQGYDQPQHFGDGTRLSIL.

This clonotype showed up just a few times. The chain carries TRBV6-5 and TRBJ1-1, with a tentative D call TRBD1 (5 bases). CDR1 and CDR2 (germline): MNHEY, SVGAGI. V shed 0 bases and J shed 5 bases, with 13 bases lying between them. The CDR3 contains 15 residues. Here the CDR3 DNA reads TGTGCCAGCAGTTACTCGGGGGGGATCGGAACTGAAGCTTTCTTT. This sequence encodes CASSYSGGIGTEAFF.

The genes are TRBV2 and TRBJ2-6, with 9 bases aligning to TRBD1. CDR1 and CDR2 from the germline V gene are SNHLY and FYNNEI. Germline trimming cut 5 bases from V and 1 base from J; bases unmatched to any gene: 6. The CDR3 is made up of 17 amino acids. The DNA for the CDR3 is TGTGCCAGCAGTCTGACAGGGGGTATTTCTGGGGCCAACGTCCTGACTTTC. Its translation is CASSLTGGISGANVLTF. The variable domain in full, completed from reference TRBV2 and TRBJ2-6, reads EPEVTQTPSHQVTQMGQEVILRCVPISNHLYFYWYRQILGQKVEFLVSFYNNEISEKSEIFDDQFSVERPDGSNFTLKIRSTKLEDSAMYFCASSLTGGISGANVLTFGAGSRLTVL.

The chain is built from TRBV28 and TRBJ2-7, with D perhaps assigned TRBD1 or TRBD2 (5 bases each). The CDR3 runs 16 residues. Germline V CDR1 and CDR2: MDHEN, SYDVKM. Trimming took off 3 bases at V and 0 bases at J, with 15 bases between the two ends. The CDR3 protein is CASSFSPVGTSYEQYF. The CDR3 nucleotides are TGTGCCAGCAGTTTTTCCCCCGTGGGGACCTCCTACGAGCAGTACTTC.

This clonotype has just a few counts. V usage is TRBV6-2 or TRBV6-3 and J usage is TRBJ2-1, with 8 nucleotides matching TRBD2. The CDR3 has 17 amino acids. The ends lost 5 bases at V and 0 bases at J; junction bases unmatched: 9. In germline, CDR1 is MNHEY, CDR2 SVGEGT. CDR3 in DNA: TGTGCCAGCAGTGCCGGCGGGGGGAGAAGCTCCTACAATGAGCAGTTCTTC. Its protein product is CASSAGGGRSSYNEQFF.

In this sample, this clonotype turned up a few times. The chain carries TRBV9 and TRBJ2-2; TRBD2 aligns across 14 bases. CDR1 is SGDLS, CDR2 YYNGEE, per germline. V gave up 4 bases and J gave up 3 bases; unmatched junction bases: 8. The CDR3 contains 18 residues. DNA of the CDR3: TGTGCCAGCAGCCCCCGACTAGCGGGAGGGCCCCACACCGGGGAGCTGTTTTTT. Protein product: CASSPRLAGGPHTGELFF.

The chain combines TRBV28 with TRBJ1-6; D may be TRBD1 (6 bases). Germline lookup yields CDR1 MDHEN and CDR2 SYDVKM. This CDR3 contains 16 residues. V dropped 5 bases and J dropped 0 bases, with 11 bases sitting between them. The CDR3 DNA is TGTGCCAGCAGTGGCAGGGGCAGCTCCTATAATTCACCCCTCCACTTT. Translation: CASSGRGSSYNSPLHF.